The 22 T cell receptor beta chains below were found in one sample sequenced in a study of cytomegalovirus exposure and HLA in healthy donors. PCR amplification relied on 60 Vbeta primers (plus 13 Jbeta primers). Repertoires were generated with immunoSEQ multiplex PCR, while TCRdb's copy carries only in-frame clones and drops some. Of approximately 100,000 clones listed, 76% are singletons. Source material: PBMCs. These receptors were obtained from a woman between 18 and 29 years old in good health and CMV-seropositive.

In this sample, this clone turned up a few times. The chain joins TRBV21-1 to TRBJ1-6; TRBD1 is taken as the D call from the table, unchecked against the DNA. TRBV21-1 is reported as a pseudogene. The CDR3 extends over 15 amino acids. In DNA, the CDR3 is TGTGCCAGCGGGACGACAGGGGTTCGTAATTCACCCCTCCACTTT. It codes for CASGTTGVRNSPLHF.

In this sample, this clone turned up a few times. This rearrangement joins TRBV25-1 to TRBJ2-3; 7 positions agree with TRBD2. The CDR3 runs 13 residues. The ends lost 11 bases at V and 3 bases at J; junction bases unmatched: 8. In germline, CDR1 is MGHDK, CDR2 SYGVNS. CDR3 protein: CAGGGGGTDTQYF. The CDR3, as DNA: TGTGCCGGGGGGGGAGGAGGGACAGATACGCAGTATTTT.

The chain joins TRBV5-4 to TRBJ1-1; 9 nucleotides align to TRBD1. Germline CDR1 reads SGHNT; CDR2 reads YYREEE (reference sequence). This CDR3 region has 13 residues. For the CDR3, the DNA is TGTGCTAGTGAGGGACCCGGGACAGGGAATGCTTTCTTT. Translating it yields CASEGPGTGNAFF.

This clone was seen only once. V gene TRBV27 combines with J gene TRBJ2-6, with TRBD2 identical over 13 bases. The length of the CDR3 is 22 residues. The V gene end was trimmed by 7 bases and the J gene end by 1 base; junction bases not matched to a gene: 19. CDR1 and CDR2 from the germline V gene are MNHEY and SMNVEV (reference sequence). CDR3 coding DNA: TGTGCCAGCACCGAATTCCCGGGACTAGCGGGAAGTTATGGGTCTGGGGCCAACGTCCTGACTTTC. As protein: CASTEFPGLAGSYGSGANVLTF.

V usage is TRBV6-1 and J usage is TRBJ2-7, with a weak D call TRBD1 (5 bases). The V gene's germline CDR1 is MNHNS and CDR2 SASEGT. The CDR3 is 13 residues long. Trimming cost V 8 bases and J 2 bases, with 13 bases left between them. CDR3 DNA sequence: TGTGCCAGCGGGCAGGGCCTTCCCTACGAGCAGTACTTC. Its translation is CASGQGLPYEQYF.

This chain links TRBV29-1 with TRBJ2-7; 14 bases match TRBD2. V shed 6 bases, J shed 7 bases, and the junction held 8 bases outside the gene matches. The CDR3 loop spans 14 amino acids. Germline CDR1 and CDR2: SQVTM and ANQGSEA. The CDR3 nucleotides are TGCAGCGTCGTGGGGACTAGCGGGAGTTGGGAGCAGTACTTC. Its protein product is CSVVGTSGSWEQYF.

The chain uses TRBV6-6 and TRBJ2-7, with 7 bases matching TRBD2. Germline CDR1 is MNHNY and CDR2 is SVGAGI (reference sequence). This CDR3 comprises 13 residues. The V segment lost 3 bases and the J segment 7 bases; nucleotides outside the gene matches: 6. CDR3 DNA: TGTGCCAGCAGTTATTATTGGGGGGGAGAGCAGTACTTC. Translating it yields CASSYYWGGEQYF.

This clone appeared a few times. The chain recombines TRBV2 with TRBJ2-2; 16 bases fit TRBD2. The CDR3 spans 15 residues. The V and J ends lost 7 bases and 7 bases, in that order; junction bases with no gene match: 3. The germline V gene encodes CDR1 SNHLY and CDR2 FYNNEI. The CDR3 DNA is TGTGCCAGCAAGGGACTAGCGGGGGGGTTCGGGGAGCTGTTTTTT. Amino acid sequence: CASKGLAGGFGELFF. The whole variable domain, remainder taken from reference TRBV2 and TRBJ2-2, is EPEVTQTPSHQVTQMGQEVILRCVPISNHLYFYWYRQILGQKVEFLVSFYNNEISEKSEIFDDQFSVERPDGSNFTLKIRSTKLEDSAMYFCASKGLAGGFGELFFGEGSRLTVL.

The rearrangement joins TRBV6-5 to TRBJ2-7; D not resolved. The CDR3 consists of 10 residues. CDR1 is MNHEY, CDR2 SVGAGI, per germline. Trimming cost V 6 bases and J 4 bases, with 4 bases left between them. The CDR3 protein is CASRRYEQYF. Here the CDR3 DNA reads TGTGCCAGCAGGAGGTACGAGCAGTACTTC.

The chain has TRBV7-3 and TRBJ2-3; 11 bases are a match to TRBD2. Germline V gives CDR1 SGHTA, CDR2 FQGTGA. V trimming: 5 bases; J trimming: 0 bases; junction bases outside the gene matches: 1. The CDR3 length is 15 residues. The CDR3 spells CASSRTSGSTDTQYF. The DNA for the CDR3 is TGTGCCAGCAGCCGGACTAGCGGGAGCACAGATACGCAGTATTTT.

This clone was detected only a few times. This chain joins TRBV25-1 and TRBJ2-1; 9 nucleotides agree with TRBD2. This CDR3 is 14 amino acids long. The trim removed 6 bases at V and 5 bases at J, leaving 5 bases unmatched. Germline V gene sequence: CDR1 MGHDK, CDR2 SYGVNS. DNA for the CDR3: TGTGCCAGCAGGTTGGCTAGCGGGAACAATGAGCAGTTCTTC. Its translation: CASRLASGNNEQFF.

This clone has only one observation. The chain uses TRBV27 and TRBJ2-5; D is unclear. Germline assignment: CDR1 MNHEY and CDR2 SMNVEV (reference sequence). The V end was cut by 10 bases, the J end by 7 bases, with 7 bases between. This CDR3 is 9 amino acids long. For the CDR3, the DNA is TGTGCCATCCCAGGGACCCAGTACTTC. Translating it yields CAIPGTQYF.

This chain uses TRBV6-5 with TRBJ1-4; the match to TRBD1 covers 7 bases. In germline, CDR1 is MNHEY, CDR2 SVGAGI. The CDR3 loop spans 14 amino acids. The V segment lost 8 bases and the J segment 2 bases; nucleotides outside the gene matches: 5. The CDR3 sequence: CASSRGRTNEKLFF. The CDR3 region has the DNA TGTGCCAGCTCGAGGGGGCGGACTAATGAAAAACTGTTTTTT.

V usage is TRBV27 and J usage is TRBJ2-7; perhaps TRBD2 as D (6 bases). Germline V CDR1 and CDR2: MNHEY, SMNVEV (reference sequence). Trimming pared 2 bases from V and 5 bases from J, leaving 13 bases between. CDR3 length: 14 amino acids. The CDR3 DNA reads as TGTGCCAGCAGTTTACTTGGAGGGCGGAACGAGCAGTACTTC. Protein: CASSLLGGRNEQYF.

The rearrangement uses TRBV9 and TRBJ2-1; D possibly corresponds to TRBD2 (5 bases). V gave up 5 bases and J gave up 7 bases, with 28 bases separating them. The CDR3 extends over 18 amino acids. Germline V gives CDR1 SGDLS, CDR2 YYNGEE. This CDR3 is CASSTTTQTHRERNEQFF. CDR3 DNA sequence: TGTGCCAGCAGTACCACTACCCAAACACACCGGGAACGAAATGAGCAGTTCTTC.

V is TRBV29-1 and J is TRBJ1-3; D unclear. Germline CDR1 is SQVTM and CDR2 is ANQGSEA. The CDR3 totals 12 residues. Trimming took off 4 bases at V and 1 base at J, with 5 bases between the two ends. As DNA, the CDR3 is TGCAGCGTTGGAGGGTCTGGAAACACCATATATTTT. The encoded protein is CSVGGSGNTIYF.

V gene TRBV7-6 combines with J gene TRBJ2-1; weak D call: TRBD1 (5 bases). V was shortened by 0 bases and J by 3 bases, with 15 bases between the two germline ends. The CDR3 is 17 amino acids. Germline values: CDR1 SGHVS, CDR2 FNYEAQ. The CDR3 region is CASSLAGQGSLYNEQFF. The DNA for the CDR3 is TGTGCCAGCAGCTTAGCCGGGCAGGGTTCCCTCTACAATGAGCAGTTCTTC.

The chain combines TRBV4-1 with TRBJ2-7; 9 bases map to TRBD1. This CDR3 is 14 amino acids long. CDR1 is MGHRA, CDR2 YSYEKL, per germline. The V segment lost 5 bases and the J segment 4 bases; nucleotides outside the gene matches: 6. The CDR3 DNA reads as TGCGCCAGCAGCTCCGGGACAGGGAATTACGAGCAGTACTTC. Translated: CASSSGTGNYEQYF.

The chain has TRBV9 and TRBJ2-5; tentatively, D is TRBD1 (7 bases). Germline V CDR1 and CDR2: SGDLS, YYNGEE. The CDR3 spans 15 residues. The V end lost 0 bases, the J end lost 5 bases, and 14 bases lay between the germline ends. As DNA, the CDR3 is TGTGCCAGCAGCGTAGGTTGGTCAGGGGGGGAGACCCAGTACTTC. Its translation: CASSVGWSGGETQYF.

This chain links TRBV7-6 with TRBJ2-7; 9 positions agree with TRBD1. Trimming removed 4 bases from V and 4 bases from J; junction bases left unmatched: 8. Germline lookup yields CDR1 SGHVS and CDR2 FNYEAQ. The CDR3 totals 15 residues. CDR3 region: CASSSGQGSFYEQYF. For the CDR3, the DNA is TGTGCCAGCAGCTCCGGACAGGGGTCTTTTTACGAGCAGTACTTC. Looking up the rest from reference TRBV7-6 and TRBJ2-7 gives the full variable domain: GAGVSQSPRYKVTKRGQDVALRCDPISGHVSLYWYRQALGQGPEFLTYFNYEAQQDKSGLPNDRFSAERPEGSISTLTIQRTEQRDSAMYRCASSSGQGSFYEQYFGPGTRLTVT.

The genes are TRBV6-5 and TRBJ1-4; D is possibly TRBD1 (5 bases). This CDR3 contains 15 residues. Trimming took off 5 bases at V and 0 bases at J, with 10 bases between the two ends. Germline CDR1 reads MNHEY; CDR2 reads SVGAGI. CDR3 amino acids: CASSAGVATNEKLFF. The CDR3, as DNA: TGTGCCAGCAGTGCGGGGGTGGCAACTAATGAAAAACTGTTTTTT.

The V gene is TRBV30, the J gene TRBJ2-7, with 8 bases aligning to TRBD1. Germline V gene sequence: CDR1 GTSNPN, CDR2 SVGIG (reference sequence). The CDR3 is 11 residues long. Trimming removed 5 bases from V and 5 bases from J; junction bases left unmatched: 2. DNA for the CDR3: TGTGCCTGGGACAGGGGACACGAGCAGTACTTC. The encoded protein is CAWDRGHEQYF.